These T cell receptor beta chains were read from a single sample in a study of CD8+CD57+ T cells in acquired aplastic anemia. MiXCR was run by TCRdb on the reads, yielding one entry per CDR3 protein. The table records around 200,000 distinct CDR3 sequences, approximately 52% of them present only once. Material for sequencing was sorted CD4+, CD8+, or CD8+CD57+ T cells (not recorded which) from PBMCs. Every receptor here comes from a human donor with aplastic anemia. Each CDR3 is given with its conserved first and last residue. The D gene is left open where the match is weak. The listing skips clone size in some rows; elsewhere it reads once, few, many or a size class.

>TRBV19|13|NA|many|TRBJ2-7
TGTGCCAGTAGCCCTCAGGACAGAAACGAGCAGTACTTC
CASSPQDRNEQYF
>TRBV7-2|14|NA|many|TRBJ1-3
TGTGCCAGCAGCCAAGACCGGGGGGTCCCCACCATATATTTT
CASSQDRGVPTIYF
>TRBV10-3|14|NA|few|TRBJ2-3
TGTGCCATCAGTGGAGGGCAACCCACAGATACGCAGTATTTT
CAISGGQPTDTQYF
>TRBV9|15|NA|NA|TRBJ2-2
TGTGCCAGCAGCGTAGGTGGGTTATCCGCCGGGGAGCTGTTTTTT
CASSVGGLSAGELFF
>TRBV7-8|11|NA|NA|TRBJ2-7
TGTGCCAGCACCCAGGGGGGCGAGCAGTACTTC
CASTQGGEQYF
>TRBV14|14|NA|many|TRBJ1-1
TGTGCCAGCAGCCAAGATCGGGGGGGGGTACAAGCTTTCTTT
CASSQDRGGVQAFF
>TRBV10-3|13|NA|once|TRBJ1-1
TGTGCCATCAGTTCGGAAGATTCTACTGAAGCTTTCTTT
CAISSEDSTEAFF
>TRBV29-1|12|TRBD1|NA|TRBJ1-2
TGCAGCGTTGGGGGACAGAACTATGGCTACACCTTC
CSVGGQNYGYTF
>TRBV10-1|15|NA|NA|TRBJ2-1
TGCGCCCGGCGATACGGGGGTTTCTCGGCCTTTCCTGAGTTCTTC
CARRYGGFSAFPEFF
>TRBV19|14|NA|few|TRBJ1-4
TGTGCCAGTAGTCCTTCTGATGCCAATGAAAAACTGTTTTTT
CASSPSDANEKLFF
>TRBV18|13|NA|few|TRBJ1-2
TGTGCCAGCTCACCGGGGGCGGTGGATGGCTACACCTTC
CASSPGAVDGYTF
>TRBV2|16|TRBD2|NA|TRBJ2-7
TGTGCCAGCAGACCTCCGGGACTAGCGGGACGGTACGAGCAGTACTTC
CASRPPGLAGRYEQYF
>TRBV19|14|TRBD1|NA|TRBJ1-5
TGTGCCAGTAGGTTGGACAGGCTGAGTCAGCCCCAGCATTTT
CASRLDRLSQPQHF
>TRBV10-3|15|NA|NA|TRBJ1-2
TGTGCCAGCAGCTTCGAGCTGGGCCGGGGCTATGGCTACACCTTC
CASSFELGRGYGYTF
>TRBV29-1|13|TRBD2|NA|TRBJ2-1
TGCAGCGTTGGAGGACTAGCGGGATTTGAGCAGTTCTTC
CSVGGLAGFEQFF
>TRBV20-1|13|TRBD1|once|TRBJ2-7
TGCAGTGCTAGGCGACCAGGGGGCAACCAGCAGTACTTC
CSARRPGGNQQYF
>TRBV5-1|16|TRBD1|NA|TRBJ1-4
TGCGCCAGCAGCTTGGCGACAGGGTTCTTTCCTGAAAAACTGTTTTTT
CASSLATGFFPEKLFF
>TRBV20-1|13|NA|NA|TRBJ2-1
TGCAGTGCTACGAGCGAGACATCCAATGAGCAGTTCTTC
CSATSETSNEQFF
>TRBV15|11|NA|NA|TRBJ2-7
TGTGCCACCAGCGGGGGCCTCGAGCAGTACTTC
CATSGGLEQYF
>TRBV2|14|NA|NA|TRBJ1-5
TGTGCCAGCGGGGACGCAGATAGCAATCAGCCCCAGCATTTT
CASGDADSNQPQHF
>TRBV2|15|TRBD1|NA|TRBJ2-2
TGTGCCAGCAGTGTAAGGGACAGGGGGCGGAGGGAGCTGTTTTTT
CASSVRDRGRRELFF
>TRBV10-3|12|NA|few|TRBJ2-1
TGTGCCATCAGTGAGACTACTAGGGAGCAGTTCTTC
CAISETTREQFF
>TRBV25-1|16|NA|NA|TRBJ1-6
TGTGCCAGCAGTGAATATCGGGGCTCCTATAATTCACCCCTCCACTTT
CASSEYRGSYNSPLHF
>TRBV7-6|15|TRBD1|once|TRBJ2-7
TGTGCCAGCAGCTCCACGGCGGGACAGGGTTACGAGCAGTACTTC
CASSSTAGQGYEQYF
>TRBV5-1|14|NA|NA|TRBJ1-2
TGCGCCAGCAAATCGGACATCTCTAACTATGGCTACACCTTC
CASKSDISNYGYTF
>TRBV25-1|14|NA|many|TRBJ2-3
TGTGCCAGCAGTGAAGATTCCGGGCTAGCTACGCAGTATTTT
CASSEDSGLATQYF
>TRBV24-1|13|NA|few|TRBJ1-1
TGTGCCAGCAGCGGGGGCGCTTACACTGAAGCTTTCTTT
CASSGGAYTEAFF
>TRBV2|13|NA|NA|TRBJ1-1
TGTGCCAGCAGGGGGGTTGAGAACACTGAAGCTTTCTTT
CASRGVENTEAFF
>TRBV15|17|TRBD1|NA|TRBJ2-3
TGTGCCACCAGCAGGAGCCCGGGACAGGGGAACACAGATACGCAGTATTTT
CATSRSPGQGNTDTQYF
>TRBV9|14|NA|once|TRBJ1-3
TGTGCCAGCAGCGTCCGCAACTCTGGAAACACCATATATTTT
CASSVRNSGNTIYF
>TRBV29-1|13|NA|NA|TRBJ2-5
TGCAGCTCATTCGGTCCGGGACCCGAGACCCAGTACTTC
CSSFGPGPETQYF
>TRBV20-1|15|NA|many|TRBJ2-2
TGCAGTGCCGACGTGCAGGAGCGGAACACCGGGGAGCTGTTTTTT
CSADVQERNTGELFF
>TRBV7-2|13|NA|NA|TRBJ1-1
TGTGCCAGCAGTTACCCGGGGCTGCCCGAAGCTTTCTTT
CASSYPGLPEAFF
>TRBV18|15|NA|many|TRBJ1-6
TGTGCCAGCTCACCAGGGGTGACAGCAAATTCACCCCTCCACTTT
CASSPGVTANSPLHF
>TRBV2|16|TRBD1|few|TRBJ1-6
TGTGCCAGCAGTCCCGGGACAGGGGGCTGGAGTTCACCCCTCCACTTT
CASSPGTGGWSSPLHF
>TRBV3-1|14|NA|many|TRBJ2-7
TGTGCCAGCAGCCTGCGGACCCGCTACTACGAGCAGTACTTC
CASSLRTRYYEQYF
>TRBV7-3|15|TRBD1|many|TRBJ1-6
TGTGCCAGCAGCTTCGGACAGGGGAATAATTCACCCCTCCACTTT
CASSFGQGNNSPLHF
>TRBV6-5|14|NA|few|TRBJ1-1
TGTGCCAGCAGTCCCAACCCGGGGAGCACTGAAGCTTTCTTT
CASSPNPGSTEAFF
>TRBV7-8|13|NA|many|TRBJ2-7
TGTGCCAGCAGCTTATGGGGGCTGGAAGAGCAGTACTTC
CASSLWGLEEQYF
>TRBV29-1|13|NA|NA|TRBJ1-2
TGTAGCGTTGAAGGTTCGGAGATCTATGGCTACACCTTC
CSVEGSEIYGYTF
>TRBV7-2|11|TRBD1|NA|TRBJ2-1
TGTGCCAGCAGCTCCAACAGGGGGCAGTTCTTC
CASSSNRGQFF
>TRBV2|13|TRBD1|many|TRBJ1-1
TGTGCCAGCAGTCGACAGGGGGCGACTGAAGCTTTCTTT
CASSRQGATEAFF
>TRBV7-9|11|NA|NA|TRBJ1-2
TGTGCCAGCAGCTTAGGTCTTGGCTACACCTTC
CASSLGLGYTF
>TRBV19|13|TRBD1|NA|TRBJ1-2
TGTGCCAGTAGTACGTCGACAGGGGGTGGCTACACCTTC
CASSTSTGGGYTF
>TRBV7-2|11|NA|NA|TRBJ2-1
TGTGCCAGCAGCCCAAGGACAGAGCAGCTCTTC
CASSPRTEQLF
>TRBV19|12|TRBD1|NA|TRBJ1-2
TGTGCCGGGGGAGACAGGGTCTATGGCTACACCTTC
CAGGDRVYGYTF
>TRBV5-1|14|NA|many|TRBJ1-1
TGCGCCAGCAGCTTAATGAGCCTCGACCTCGAAGCTTTCTTT
CASSLMSLDLEAFF
>TRBV19|15|TRBD1|NA|TRBJ2-2
TGTGCCAGTAGTGGTGGACAGGGGAACACCGGGGAGCTGTTTTTT
CASSGGQGNTGELFF
>TRBV27|15|NA|many|TRBJ2-5
TGTGCCAGCAGTTTATCAACAGGGTTCCAAGAGACCCAGTACTTC
CASSLSTGFQETQYF
>TRBV12-3/TRBV12-4|12|TRBD1|NA|TRBJ1-1
TGTGCCAGCAGGCGGACAGGGAACGTAGCTTTCTTT
CASRRTGNVAFF
>TRBV4-1|18|TRBD2|NA|TRBJ2-4
TGCGCCAGCAGCCCCTCTCCGCGCGGGAGGGCAGCCAAAAACATTCAGTACTTC
CASSPSPRGRAAKNIQYF
>TRBV12-3/TRBV12-4|13|NA|NA|TRBJ2-5
TGTGCCAGCAGTTTAGCAAGTACGGGGACCCAGTACTTC
CASSLASTGTQYF